This TCR beta chain was recovered during a study of CD8 T cells in Susac syndrome. Random hexamers primed reverse transcription of about 0.5 to 1 ug RNA. TCRdb independently ran MiXCR on the immunoSEQ multiplex PCR reads; one entry per CDR3 protein. Among 71,000 or so distinct CDR3 sequences listed, nearly 96% were seen once. FACS was used to enrich TEMRA cells, whereas the CD8+ and CD4+ T cells were obtained by negative isolation. The specimen sequenced was CD4+ T cells from PBMCs. This TCR was recovered from a human donor with multiple sclerosis.

The CDR3 bases are TGCAGCGTCACTCCGCAGGGGAACGAGCAGTACTTC. Protein sequence: CSVTPQGNEQYF. V gene TRBV29-1 combines with J gene TRBJ2-7; maybe TRBD1 (6 bases). This CDR3 has 12 amino acids. V shed 6 bases and J shed 5 bases, with 14 bases lying between them. The germline V gene encodes CDR1 SQVTM and CDR2 ANQGSEA.